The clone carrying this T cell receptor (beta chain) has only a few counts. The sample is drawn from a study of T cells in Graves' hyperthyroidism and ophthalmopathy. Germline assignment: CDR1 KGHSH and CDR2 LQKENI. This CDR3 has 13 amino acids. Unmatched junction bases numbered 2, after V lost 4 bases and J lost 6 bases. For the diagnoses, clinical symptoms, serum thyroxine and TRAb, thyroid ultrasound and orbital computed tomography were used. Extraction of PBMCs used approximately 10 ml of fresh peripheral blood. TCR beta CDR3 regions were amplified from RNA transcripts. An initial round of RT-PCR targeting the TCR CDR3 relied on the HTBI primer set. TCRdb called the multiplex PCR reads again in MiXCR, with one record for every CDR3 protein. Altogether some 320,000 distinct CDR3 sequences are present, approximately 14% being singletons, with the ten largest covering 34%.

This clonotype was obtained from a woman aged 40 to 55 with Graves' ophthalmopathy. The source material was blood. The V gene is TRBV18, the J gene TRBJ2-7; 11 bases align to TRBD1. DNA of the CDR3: TGTGCCAGCTCACGGACAGGGGGCGTCGAGCAGTACTTC. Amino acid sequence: CASSRTGGVEQYF.